The 2 T cell receptor beta chains below were found in one sample sequenced in a study of monozygotic twins with inflammatory bowel disease. TCRdb re-analyzed the 5' RACE reads; it lists each CDR3 protein once, without DNA. With about 330,000 distinct CDR3 sequences in the sample, the ten largest clones hold 2% to 2.5%. Sequenced sample: blood. These receptor sequences come from a human donor with ulcerative colitis or Crohn's disease, or a healthy co-twin of an affected twin (not recorded which).

V and J are TRBV18 and TRBJ2-5; the TCRdb call, TRBD2, lacks DNA for checking. Germline lookup yields CDR1 KGHSH and CDR2 LQKENI. The CDR3 totals 18 residues. The CDR3 reads CASSPRGFGGNLQETQYF.

The chain employs TRBV28 and TRBJ2-6; the TRBD1 assignment by TCRdb is unverifiable without DNA. CDR3 length equals 16 residues. Germline V gene sequence: CDR1 MDHEN, CDR2 SYDVKM. The CDR3: CASSHREVSGANVLTF.